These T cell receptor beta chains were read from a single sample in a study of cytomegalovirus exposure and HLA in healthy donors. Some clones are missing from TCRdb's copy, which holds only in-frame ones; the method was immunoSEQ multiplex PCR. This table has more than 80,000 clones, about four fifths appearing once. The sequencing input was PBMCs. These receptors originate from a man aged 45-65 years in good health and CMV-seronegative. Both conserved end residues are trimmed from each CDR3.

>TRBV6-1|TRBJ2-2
ASSGRASGGELF
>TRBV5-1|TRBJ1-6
ASSLSPVDSERPLH
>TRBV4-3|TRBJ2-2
ASSPEPVLAGTGGELF
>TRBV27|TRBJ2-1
ASRRQGESYNEQF
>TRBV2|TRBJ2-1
ASAPRGGRSYNEQF
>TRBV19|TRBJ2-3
ASSFGTSTDTQY
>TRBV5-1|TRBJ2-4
ASSLEGTASNIQY
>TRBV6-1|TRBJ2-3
ASSESGLQHKNTQY
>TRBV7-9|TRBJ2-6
ASSLGGGYSGANVLT
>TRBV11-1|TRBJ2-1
ASSLGGAGSNEQF
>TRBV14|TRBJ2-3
ASSPGDTSADTQY
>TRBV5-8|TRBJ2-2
ASSLLPGLPNGELF
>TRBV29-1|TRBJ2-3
SVGYITGTDTQY
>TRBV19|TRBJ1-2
ASSAERYNYGYT
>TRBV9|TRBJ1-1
ASSRQGSNTEAF
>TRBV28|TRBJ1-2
ASRTGGRSYGYT
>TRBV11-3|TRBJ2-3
ASSLEGADTQY
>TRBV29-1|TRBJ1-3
SADRDGGNTIY
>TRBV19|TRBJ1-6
ASSNTGAGNSPLH
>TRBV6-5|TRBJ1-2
ASSYRGSGYT
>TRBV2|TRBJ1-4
ASRSAQVQRGF
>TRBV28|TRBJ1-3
ASSLGSGTSSGNTIY
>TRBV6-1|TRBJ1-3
ASRGQGASAYTIY
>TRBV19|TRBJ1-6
ASSFRDSPLH
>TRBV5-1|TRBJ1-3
ASSLDTGNAGNTIY
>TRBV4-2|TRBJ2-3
ASSQPVRLGFFSTDTQY
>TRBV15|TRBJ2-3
ASRGTDTQY
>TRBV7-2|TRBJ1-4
ASSSQETLFTNEKLF
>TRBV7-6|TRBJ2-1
ASSLVGGVGNEQF